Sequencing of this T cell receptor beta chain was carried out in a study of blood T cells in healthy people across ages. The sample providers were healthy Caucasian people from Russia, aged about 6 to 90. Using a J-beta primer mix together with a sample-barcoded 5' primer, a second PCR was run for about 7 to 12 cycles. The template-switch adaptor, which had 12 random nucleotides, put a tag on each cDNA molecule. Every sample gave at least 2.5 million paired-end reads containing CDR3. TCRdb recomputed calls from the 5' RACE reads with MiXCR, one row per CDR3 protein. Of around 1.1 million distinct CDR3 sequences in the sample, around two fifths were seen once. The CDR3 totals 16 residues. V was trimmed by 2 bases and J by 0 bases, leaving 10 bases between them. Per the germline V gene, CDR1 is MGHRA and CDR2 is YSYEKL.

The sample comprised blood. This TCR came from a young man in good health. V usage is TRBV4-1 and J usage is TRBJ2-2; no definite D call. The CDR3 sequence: CASSQRVRANTGELFF. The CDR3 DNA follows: TGCGCCAGCAGCCAAAGGGTTAGGGCGAACACCGGGGAGCTGTTTTTT.